These 4 T cell receptor beta chains were all obtained from the same sample, sequenced in a study of cytomegalovirus exposure and HLA in healthy donors. Assay used: immunoSEQ multiplex PCR; TCRdb lists only in-frame clones, some missing. The profile shows 100,000 to 120,000 clones, 88% of them singletons. Input material: PBMCs. Receptor source: a woman aged 25 to 45 in good health and CMV-seropositive.

V and J are TRBV20-1 and TRBJ2-3, with D unresolved. This CDR3 region has 11 residues. The germline CDR1 and CDR2 sequences are DFQATT and SNEGSKA (reference sequence). The germline V and J ends were trimmed by 6 bases and 6 bases, with 10 bases remaining between them. The CDR3 sequence is CSAKARDTQYF. CDR3 bases: TGCAGTGCGAAGGCCAGGGATACGCAGTATTTT.

In the case of this clone: This sample includes further DNA sequences coding for the same CDR3. The rearrangement links TRBV4-1 to TRBJ2-2; 7 bases match TRBD2. This CDR3 region has 13 residues. Losses at the gene ends were 3 bases for V and 5 bases for J; bases not matched to a gene: 0. In germline, CDR1 is MGHRA, CDR2 YSYEKL. This chain's CDR3 is CASSQGGTGELFF. The CDR3 coding sequence is TGCGCCAGCAGCCAGGGGGGGACCGGGGAGCTGTTTTTT.

As for this clone: The junction differs from germline at one of its ends, possibly a read error. The genes are TRBV29-1 and TRBJ2-1, with 8 bases matching TRBD1. This CDR3 comprises 12 residues. Looked up from germline, CDR1 is SQVTM and CDR2 is ANQGSEA. Here the CDR3 reads CSVEGTRGLSIF. CDR3 nucleotide sequence: TGCAGCGTTGAAGGGACCAGGGGGCTTTCGATCTTC.

This chain uses TRBV7-2 with TRBJ2-7, with 13 bases aligning to TRBD2. The CDR3 has 15 residues. Germline V gene sequence: CDR1 SGHTA, CDR2 FQGNSA. V gave up 5 bases and J gave up 12 bases; unmatched junction bases: 13. The CDR3 sequence is CASSPRTSGSQDRYF. The CDR3 DNA reads as TGTGCCAGCAGCCCCCGGACTAGCGGGAGCCAGGATCGGTACTTC.